This paragraph reports one T cell receptor beta chain. Its antigen is currently unknown. The PCR employed 60 Vbeta primers together with 13 Jbeta primers. Measured with immunoSEQ multiplex PCR; TCRdb has only the in-frame clones, and not every one. Of roughly 100,000 clones detected, approximately 81% appear once; the ten largest clones hold 1.3%. The data originate from a study of cytomegalovirus exposure and HLA in healthy donors. Study-wide results and limits: Earlier results showed most TCR beta V segments being productive about 90% or about 30% of the time.

The origin of this receptor is a young man in good health and CMV-seronegative. The specimen was PBMCs.

CDR3 DNA sequence: TGTGCCAGCAGTCCGACAGGGTTGCATTCACCCCTCCACTTT. This sequence encodes CASSPTGLHSPLHF. The chain employs TRBV27 and TRBJ1-6; 7 bases line up with TRBD1. Germline V gene sequence: CDR1 MNHEY, CDR2 SMNVEV (reference sequence). V lost 5 bases to trimming and J lost 8 bases; unmatched junction nucleotides: 6. The CDR3 contains 14 residues.